This T cell receptor beta chain is from a study of PD-1 blockade in mismatch repair-deficient tumors. The overall study: Patients had approximately 13 mismatch repair-deficient cancer types, all previously treated and progressing.

General study points: Rapid post-treatment expansion, then contraction, generally preceding radiologic response, marked tumor-resident clones.

Germline-derived CDR1 and CDR2 are MNHEY and SVGAGI. CDR3 length: 13 residues. Trimming pared 6 bases from V and 2 bases from J, leaving 9 bases between. This clone appeared a few times. What it binds is not known. Clones were read by immunoSEQ multiplex PCR, and TCRdb kept only the in-frame ones, dropping some. The sample contains around 38,000 clones, around 79% of which appear only once. Specimen: peripheral blood, collected 4 weeks after starting pembrolizumab. The source is an adult with mismatch repair-deficient cancer. V is TRBV6-5 and J is TRBJ2-3; D gene unclear. CDR3 in DNA: TGTGCCAGCAGGACCCTAAACACAGATACGCAGTATTTT. As protein: CASRTLNTDTQYF.